This entry lists 2 T cell receptor beta chains sequenced from one sample in a study of STAT5B mutations in CD4+ large granular lymphocyte leukemia. Some clones are missing from TCRdb's copy, which holds only in-frame ones; the method was immunoSEQ multiplex PCR. This sample yields 38,000 or so clones, of which about 82% are seen a single time; 1% to 1.5% belongs to the top ten. Sequencing was performed on CD4+ T cells from blood buffy coats. Receptors originate from a human donor in good health.

The V and J genes are TRBV19 and TRBJ2-3; a weak D match, TRBD1 (5 bases). This CDR3 has 13 amino acids. V dropped 7 bases and J dropped 2 bases, with 10 bases sitting between them. In germline, CDR1 is LNHDA, CDR2 SQIVND (reference sequence). The CDR3 sequence: CASTKQDTDTQYF. The CDR3 DNA follows: TGTGCCAGTACCAAACAGGACACAGATACGCAGTATTTT.

The J gene is TRBJ2-1, the V gene TRBV11-3; D possibly corresponds to TRBD1 (6 bases). Germline V gene sequence: CDR1 SGHNT, CDR2 YENEEA. The CDR3 has 15 residues. The germline V and J ends were trimmed by 2 bases and 3 bases, with 11 bases remaining between them. The CDR3 here is CASSLRGSDYNEQFF. The CDR3 region has the DNA TGTGCCAGCAGCTTAAGGGGGTCCGACTACAATGAGCAGTTCTTC.